The 28 T cell receptor beta chains listed next were all sequenced from one sample in a study of T cells in Graves' hyperthyroidism and ophthalmopathy. RNA transcripts were the template for amplifying TCR beta CDR3 regions. HTBI primers were used for first-round RT-PCR of the TCR CDR3. MiXCR, run by TCRdb on the multiplex PCR reads, gives a single entry per CDR3 protein. Among more than 500,000 distinct CDR3 sequences listed, roughly 15% were seen once. The sample comprised blood. Source of these receptors: a woman in her thirties or forties with Graves' ophthalmopathy.

V is TRBV20-1 and J is TRBJ2-7; 8 bases agree with TRBD2. This CDR3 has 13 amino acids. The trim removed 3 bases at V and 3 bases at J, leaving 4 bases unmatched. CDR1 is DFQATT and CDR2 is SNEGSKA in the germline V gene (reference sequence). The DNA of the CDR3 is TGCAGTGCTAGCGGGGGGGGGCTCTACGAGCAGTACTTC. Protein sequence: CSASGGGLYEQYF.

There are many counts of this clonotype. The chain recombines TRBV18 with TRBJ2-2, with D uncertain. This CDR3 spans 14 amino acids. Trimming removed 6 bases from V and 1 base from J, with 9 bases in between. The germline gives CDR1 KGHSH, CDR2 LQKENI. The CDR3 sequence: CASSRSLNTGELFF. CDR3 nucleotide sequence: TGTGCCAGCTCGCGATCCTTGAACACCGGGGAGCTGTTTTTT. Using reference TRBV18 and TRBJ2-2 for the parts outside the CDR3, the full variable domain is NAGVMQNPRHLVRRRGQEARLRCSPMKGHSHVYWYRQLPEEGLKFMVYLQKENIIDESGMPKERFSAEFPKEGPSILRIQQVVRGDSAAYFCASSRSLNTGELFFGEGSRLTVL.

A note on this clonotype: This CDR3 fails to terminate in the conserved phenylalanine or tryptophan, so it likely reflects a read error. The gene calls are TRBV30 and TRBJ2-5; 8 bases are a match to TRBD1. V lost 2 bases to trimming and J lost 2 bases; unmatched junction nucleotides: 10. CDR1 and CDR2 from the germline V gene are GTSNPN and SVGIG (reference sequence). This CDR3 is built from 16 residues. The CDR3 sequence: CAWSRGQGALQETQYL. CDR3 in DNA: TGTGCCTGGAGTCGAGGGCAGGGGGCGTTGCAAGAGACCCAGTACCTC.

This clonotype was seen repeatedly, ten times or more. This rearrangement joins TRBV12-3 or TRBV12-4 to TRBJ1-1, with D possibly matching TRBD1 (6 bases). The CDR3 length is 13 residues. Trimming took 8 bases from V and 4 from J, leaving 14 bases between them. The CDR3 loop is CASVKGGVTEAFF. The CDR3 coding sequence is TGTGCCAGCGTTAAGGGGGGCGTCACTGAAGCTTTCTTT.

The gene calls are TRBV5-1 and TRBJ2-7; D is perhaps TRBD2 (6 bases). V was shortened by 0 bases and J by 5 bases, with 15 bases between the two germline ends. Germline V lookup: CDR1 SGHRS, CDR2 YFSETQ. The CDR3 runs to 15 residues. As DNA, the CDR3 is TGCGCCAGCAGCTTGGCCCCGGGAGTGGTCCACGAGCAGTACTTC. This gives the protein CASSLAPGVVHEQYF.

The chain combines TRBV20-1 with TRBJ2-5, with 7 positions matching TRBD1. J lost 4 bases, V lost 6 bases, and 11 bases had no gene match. This CDR3 comprises 14 residues. Per the germline V gene, CDR1 is DFQATT and CDR2 is SNEGSKA (reference sequence). The CDR3 loop is CSADYRGIGETQYF. Written as DNA, the CDR3 is TGCAGTGCCGATTACAGGGGAATCGGAGAGACCCAGTACTTC.

This clonotype has ten or more counts. The chain carries TRBV12-3 or TRBV12-4 and TRBJ1-5; D uncertain. With 4 bases removed from V and 7 bases from J, the gap between germline ends came to 11 bases. The CDR3 has 13 residues. The CDR3 here is CASSSQEGQPQHF. DNA of the CDR3: TGTGCCAGCAGTTCCCAGGAGGGCCAGCCCCAGCATTTT.

This clonotype occurred many times. This sequence joins TRBV4-1 and TRBJ1-5, with TRBD1 matching over 9 bases. The germline V gene has CDR1 MGHRA and CDR2 YSYEKL. Trimming at V came to 0 bases and at J to 5 bases, leaving 8 bases not matched to a gene. The CDR3 is 17 amino acids. The CDR3 protein is CASSQDVARQGDQPQHF. CDR3 nucleotides: TGCGCCAGCAGCCAAGATGTCGCCCGACAGGGGGATCAGCCCCAGCATTTT.

Many counts were recorded for this clonotype. This chain links TRBV27 with TRBJ1-2, with 9 bases that match TRBD1. From germline, CDR1 is MNHEY and CDR2 SMNVEV (reference sequence). The CDR3 spans 15 residues. With V trimmed by 5 bases and J by 4 bases, 8 bases remained unmatched. This CDR3 reads CASSPTGGTVYGYTF. CDR3 DNA: TGTGCCAGCAGTCCGACAGGGGGGACTGTCTATGGCTACACCTTC.

There are many counts of this clonotype. The chain couples TRBV27 to TRBJ2-6; D is unclear. The CDR3 totals 15 residues. CDR1 and CDR2 (germline): MNHEY, SMNVEV (reference sequence). Trimming shortened V by 5 bases and J by 1 base, and 9 bases separated the two germline ends. The CDR3 loop is CASSPFGSGANVLTF. For the CDR3, the DNA is TGTGCCAGCAGTCCCTTCGGATCTGGGGCCAACGTCCTGACTTTC.

This clonotype was seen many times. This chain connects TRBV6-5 to TRBJ1-1; no clear D gene. Germline V gene sequence: CDR1 MNHEY, CDR2 SVGAGI. This CDR3 spans 12 amino acids. V was cut by 4 bases and J by 4 bases, with 7 bases left in between. The CDR3 bases are TGTGCCAGCAGTTTCGGGAGCACTGAAGCTTTCTTT. This gives the protein CASSFGSTEAFF.

The chain joins TRBV9 to TRBJ1-2; 9 bases match TRBD1. This CDR3 region has 15 residues. Trimming at V came to 0 bases and at J to 7 bases, leaving 7 bases not matched to a gene. Germline V gene data show CDR1 as SGDLS and CDR2 as YYNGEE. This chain's CDR3 is CASSVEGQGIVGYTF. CDR3 DNA: TGTGCCAGCAGCGTAGAAGGACAGGGGATAGTTGGCTACACCTTC.

This clonotype was observed a few times. V is TRBV4-3 and J is TRBJ2-3; tentatively, D is TRBD2 (7 bases). CDR1 LGHNA and CDR2 YSLEER come from the germline V gene. Trimming removed 7 bases at V and 9 bases at J, with 26 bases between. The CDR3 is made up of 16 amino acids. The CDR3 DNA is TGCGCCAGCATTCAAATGGGGGCAGGGGAGGGATGGACGCAGTATTTT. Translation: CASIQMGAGEGWTQYF.

This clonotype was picked up many times. This chain connects TRBV28 to TRBJ1-2, with TRBD1 matching 8 bases. Germline V lookup: CDR1 MDHEN, CDR2 SYDVKM. This CDR3 region has 14 residues. With 0 bases clipped from V and 8 bases from J, the junction kept 5 bases outside the gene matches. In DNA, the CDR3 is TGTGCCAGCAGTTTATGGGGTCGGACAGGGGGCTACACCTTC. Its translation is CASSLWGRTGGYTF.

This clonotype has at least ten counts. The chain carries TRBV9 and TRBJ2-5; possibly TRBD1 or TRBD2 for D (5 bases each). The CDR3 runs 14 residues. V lost 0 bases, J lost 0 bases, and 6 bases lay in between. Germline V gene data show CDR1 as SGDLS and CDR2 as YYNGEE. The CDR3: CASSVGGYQETQYF. DNA of the CDR3: TGTGCCAGCAGCGTAGGGGGGTACCAAGAGACCCAGTACTTC.

The J gene is TRBJ2-5, the V gene TRBV7-2; D might be TRBD1 (5 bases). The CDR3 is 15 amino acids. The germline V gene has CDR1 SGHTA and CDR2 FQGNSA. Trimming shortened V by 0 bases and J by 1 base, and 9 bases separated the two germline ends. Here the CDR3 reads CASSLAYRTQETQYF. The DNA of the CDR3 is TGTGCCAGCAGCTTAGCGTACAGGACCCAAGAGACCCAGTACTTC. Complete variable domain (other parts from reference TRBV7-2 and TRBJ2-5): GAGVSQSPSNKVTEKGKDVELRCDPISGHTALYWYRQSLGQGLEFLIYFQGNSAPDKSGLPSDRFSAERTGGSVSTLTIQRTQQEDSAVYLCASSLAYRTQETQYFGPGTRLLVL.

As for this clonotype: A single base separates this from a much larger clone, so it may be a read error. V and J are TRBV29-1 and TRBJ1-1; possibly TRBD1 for D (6 bases). CDR3 size: 13 residues. The germline V and J ends were trimmed by 1 base and 13 bases, with 19 bases remaining between them. Germline lookup yields CDR1 SQVTM and CDR2 ANQGSEA. The CDR3 DNA sequence: TGCAGCGTTGAAGTTTATGGGGGCGCGGGAGTTTTCTTT. Amino acid sequence: CSVEVYGGAGVFF.

This clonotype showed up just a few times. Being one base from a much bigger clone, this may be a read error. The CDR3 region is CASSGDRGLETRYF. The CDR3 DNA sequence: TGTGCCAGCAGCGGGGACAGGGGGCTCGAGACCCGGTACTTC. The rearrangement joins TRBV5-5 to TRBJ2-5; the match to TRBD1 covers 12 bases. The CDR3 contains 14 residues. Germline loops: CDR1 SGHKS, CDR2 YYEKEE (reference sequence).

The V and J genes are TRBV5-1 and TRBJ2-2, with D maybe TRBD2 (6 bases). Germline-derived CDR1 and CDR2 are SGHRS and YFSETQ. The CDR3 runs to 15 residues. V lost 2 bases and J lost 5, with 13 bases in between. The CDR3 DNA reads TGCGCCAGCAGCTTATCGGGGGAGTCAACCGGGGAGCTGTTTTTT. Its protein product is CASSLSGESTGELFF.

The chain carries TRBV12-3 or TRBV12-4 and TRBJ1-1; D not resolved. Trimming left V 6 bases short and J 4 bases short, with 12 bases between. CDR3 length: 13 residues. CDR3 nucleotides: TGTGCCAGCAGGGAGAGGTTCGGCACTGAAGCTTTCTTT. It translates to CASRERFGTEAFF.

This clonotype showed up just a few times. The V call is TRBV18, the J call TRBJ2-7, with 9 bases matching TRBD2. The junction had 5 bases not matched to a gene; V was cut back by 3 bases and J by 5 bases. CDR1 KGHSH and CDR2 LQKENI come from the germline V gene. The length of the CDR3 is 14 residues. This CDR3 reads CASSPYSGSDEQYF. CDR3 bases: TGTGCCAGCTCACCCTATAGCGGGAGTGACGAGCAGTACTTC.

This clonotype was observed many times. The chain links TRBV6-2 or TRBV6-3 to TRBJ1-2; D may be TRBD1 (5 bases). CDR3 size: 14 residues. The germline gives CDR1 MNHEY, CDR2 SVGEGT. The V end lost 0 bases, the J end lost 3 bases, and 8 bases lay between the germline ends. CDR3 DNA: TGTGCCAGCAGTTACTCGGGGGGAGACTATGGCTACACCTTC. Translating it yields CASSYSGGDYGYTF.

This clonotype was observed a handful of times. The chain combines TRBV29-1 with TRBJ2-7; a weak D match, TRBD1 (5 bases). Germline CDR1 is SQVTM and CDR2 is ANQGSEA. V was clipped by 3 bases and J by 2 bases, with 11 bases between them. This CDR3 has 13 amino acids. The CDR3 bases are TGCAGCGTTGAGCAAGGGGAACCCTACGAGCAGTACTTC. As protein: CSVEQGEPYEQYF.

J is TRBJ1-2 and V is TRBV7-9; TRBD1 matches at 9 bases. CDR3 length: 14 amino acids. J gave up 1 base and V 8 bases, and 5 bases lay outside the gene matches. Per germline, CDR1 SEHNR and CDR2 FQNEAQ (reference sequence). CDR3 in amino acids: CASYRQGDNYGYTF. The CDR3 coding sequence is TGTGCCAGCTACAGACAGGGGGATAACTATGGCTACACCTTC.

Ten or more counts support this clonotype. The chain combines TRBV7-2 with TRBJ1-1; D call uncertain. CDR1 SGHTA and CDR2 FQGNSA come from the germline V gene. Trimming removed 7 bases at V and 5 bases at J, with 14 bases between. This CDR3 spans 13 amino acids. The CDR3 loop is CASTYLAGTEAFF. CDR3 DNA sequence: TGTGCCAGCACATATTTGGCGGGGACTGAAGCTTTCTTT.

This clonotype was detected ten times or more. The chain recombines TRBV29-1 with TRBJ1-1; 8 nucleotides line up with TRBD1. V gave up 7 bases and J gave up 6 bases; unmatched junction bases: 10. The germline gives CDR1 SQVTM, CDR2 ANQGSEA. CDR3 length: 13 amino acids. The CDR3 loop reads CSGGQGSWSEAFF. The CDR3 nucleotides read TGCAGCGGCGGACAGGGTTCATGGTCTGAAGCTTTCTTT.

This clonotype was observed many times. The chain's CDR3 is CASSTLAGSPGETQYF. CDR3 coding DNA: TGTGCCAGCAGTACGCTAGCGGGCTCACCGGGAGAGACCCAGTACTTC. This sequence joins TRBV6-2 or TRBV6-3 and TRBJ2-5; 8 bases are shared with TRBD2. CDR1 is MNHEY and CDR2 is SVGEGT in the germline V gene. This CDR3 is 16 amino acids long. Unmatched junction bases numbered 12, after V lost 5 bases and J lost 4 bases.

This clonotype was seen ten or more times. The chain uses TRBV24-1 and TRBJ1-2; D is uncertain. V lost 4 bases to trimming and J lost 3 bases, with 11 bases between them. CDR1 and CDR2 (germline): KGHDR, SFDVKD. The CDR3 has 14 residues. CDR3 sequence: CATSDGPADYGYTF. The CDR3 DNA reads as TGTGCCACCAGTGACGGTCCAGCAGACTATGGCTACACCTTC.